A single sample gave rise to the 17 T cell receptor beta chains below, sequenced in a study of human T cells and chemical hapten exposure (dated by TCRdb to 2020 to 2022). Library preparation was by RACE. Sequencer: NextSeq 500. Through fastp at Q25 and MiXCR, TCRdb rebuilt clones from the public reads, retaining in-frame beta chains. CDR3 protein sequences are deduplicated, and each keeps its most common genes and DNA. This sample has some 300,000 distinct CDR3 sequences in its table, and 5.5% of those were observed once. Over 7% of the sample is held by the ten biggest clonotypes. The time point label, read with the paper, signifies: pre-sensitization, week 0. The sample's treatment or condition label, decoded: therapeutic diphenylcyclopropenone sensitization with weekly scalp DPC. The starting material was whole blood, obtained in connection with sensitization to the hapten diphenylcyclopropenone (DPC). Receptors originate from a woman younger than 30 with alopecia areata. Some clones in this sample may be carry-over from other donors' samples.

This clonotype has a handful of counts. The V call is TRBV4-2, the J call TRBJ2-3, with D tentatively TRBD1 or TRBD2 (5 bases each). This CDR3 is 14 amino acids long. CDR1 LGHNA and CDR2 YNFKEQ come from the germline V gene. V was cut by 5 bases and J by 0 bases, with 9 bases left in between. CDR3 amino acids: CASSGGESTDTQYF. For the CDR3, the DNA is TGTGCCAGCAGCGGGGGAGAGAGCACAGATACGCAGTATTTT.

Only a few counts were recorded for this clonotype. V usage is TRBV7-6 and J usage is TRBJ1-3; tentative D call: TRBD1 (6 bases). This CDR3 has 16 residues. Per germline, CDR1 SGHVS and CDR2 FNYEAQ. The V end was cut by 5 bases, the J end by 4 bases, with 18 bases between. The CDR3 here is CASSPQPTGSGNTIYF. The CDR3 DNA follows: TGTGCCAGCAGCCCCCAACCAACAGGGTCCGGAAACACCATATATTTT.

Comment on this clonotype: A much larger clone lies a single base off, so this may be a read error. CDR3 coding DNA: TGCAGTGCCAGAGGTACTTACTCCCACAATGAGCAGTTCTTC. Protein product: CSARGTYSHNEQFF. V usage is TRBV20-1 and J usage is TRBJ2-1; no clear D gene. CDR3 length equals 14 residues. Germline V lookup: CDR1 DFQATT, CDR2 SNEGSKA (reference sequence).

V usage is TRBV3-1 and J usage is TRBJ1-2; D perhaps matches TRBD1 (5 bases). Trimming left V 0 bases short and J 8 bases short, with 13 bases between. The CDR3 has 14 residues. Germline CDR1 reads LGHDT; CDR2 reads YNNKEL (reference sequence). The CDR3 DNA reads TGTGCCAGCAGCCAAGATAGGGCAGGGAGAGGCTACACCTTC. Protein: CASSQDRAGRGYTF.

This clonotype appeared many times. The rearrangement joins TRBV9 to TRBJ1-4; D is unresolved. The CDR3 covers 15 residues. The germline V gene encodes CDR1 SGDLS and CDR2 YYNGEE. V lost 2 bases and J lost 3, with 11 bases in between. CDR3 protein: CASSVGLTPNEKLFF. The CDR3 DNA follows: TGTGCCAGCAGCGTCGGTCTGACCCCTAATGAAAAACTGTTTTTT.

This clonotype was seen many times. The chain has TRBV28 and TRBJ2-3, with D possibly being TRBD1 (8 bases). The germline gives CDR1 MDHEN, CDR2 SYDVKM. The V end lost 11 bases, the J end lost 5 bases, and 26 bases lay between the germline ends. This CDR3 contains 16 residues. Written as DNA, the CDR3 is TGTGCCGGACAGGGTTCTGGGGGGGCCGGGCTAGATACGCAGTATTTT. Protein: CAGQGSGGAGLDTQYF.

The CDR3 sequence is CASSLGWTGNQPQHF. CDR3 in DNA: TGTGCCAGCAGCTTGGGTTGGACAGGTAACCAGCCCCAGCATTTT. V gene TRBV5-8 combines with J gene TRBJ1-5; TRBD1 matches 7 bases. Looked up from germline, CDR1 is SGHTS and CDR2 is YDEGEE. Trimming at V came to 0 bases and at J to 7 bases, leaving 7 bases not matched to a gene. The CDR3 loop spans 15 amino acids.

This clonotype was recorded many times. The V call is TRBV21-1, the J call TRBJ2-5; TRBD2 was called by the table and not checked on the DNA. TRBV21-1 is shown as a pseudogene. This CDR3 is built from 14 residues. The CDR3 DNA reads TGTGCCACTTCTACTAGCCCCTCCCAAGAGACCCAGTACTTC. Protein sequence: CATSTSPSQETQYF.

This clonotype was observed once. The V and J genes are TRBV4-3 and TRBJ2-2; D possibly uses TRBD1 or TRBD2 (5 bases each). V was cut by 4 bases and J by 3 bases, with 18 bases left in between. The germline CDR1 and CDR2 sequences are LGHNA and YSLEER. The CDR3 extends over 17 amino acids. The CDR3 reads CASSRKRGPSDTGELFF. CDR3 DNA: TGCGCCAGCAGCCGGAAGAGGGGCCCCTCGGACACCGGGGAGCTGTTTTTT.

This chain connects TRBV7-6 to TRBJ1-6; weak D call: TRBD1 (5 bases). The CDR3 is 16 amino acids. From germline, CDR1 is SGHVS and CDR2 FNYEAQ. V lost 1 base and J lost 7, with 14 bases in between. Written as DNA, the CDR3 is TGTGCCAGCAGCTTAGTTGAGGGGTCGGGCAATTCACCCCTCCACTTT. Its protein is CASSLVEGSGNSPLHF.

This clonotype has a handful of counts. J is TRBJ2-3 and V is TRBV6-2 or TRBV6-3; D is unresolved. The length of the CDR3 is 16 residues. V was pared by 0 bases and J by 2 bases, with 12 bases between. The V gene's germline CDR1 is MNHEY and CDR2 SVGEGT. The CDR3 loop reads CASSYSRLRNTDTQYF. CDR3 in DNA: TGTGCCAGCAGTTACTCGCGCCTACGAAACACAGATACGCAGTATTTT.

This clonotype was counted only a few times. Here the CDR3 reads CASSPGQGAVYGYTF. As DNA, the CDR3 is TGTGCCAGCAGCCCGGGACAGGGGGCGGTCTATGGCTACACCTTC. This chain joins TRBV7-2 and TRBJ1-2, with 12 bases identical to TRBD1. The CDR3 runs 15 residues. After removal of 5 bases from V and 4 bases from J, the junction contained 5 bases not matched to a gene. CDR1 and CDR2 from the germline V gene are SGHTA and FQGNSA. Looking up the rest from reference TRBV7-2 and TRBJ1-2 gives the full variable domain: GAGVSQSPSNKVTEKGKDVELRCDPISGHTALYWYRQSLGQGLEFLIYFQGNSAPDKSGLPSDRFSAERTGGSVSTLTIQRTQQEDSAVYLCASSPGQGAVYGYTFGSGTRLTVV.

On this clonotype: It is likely a read error, because the conserved phenylalanine at the end of the CDR3 is missing. The rearrangement uses TRBV29-1 and TRBJ2-3, with D perhaps being TRBD1 or TRBD2 (5 bases each). The CDR3 spans 16 residues. Trimming cost V 4 bases and J 0 bases, with 17 bases left between them. Germline V gene data show CDR1 as SQVTM and CDR2 as ANQGSEA. The CDR3 here is CSVVRGTSRSTDTQYS. DNA of the CDR3: TGCAGCGTTGTGAGGGGAACGAGCCGGAGCACAGATACGCAGTATTCT.

CDR3 sequence (DNA): TGTGCCAGCAGCAATTGGGGACAGGGTGACATTCAGTACTTC. It specifies CASSNWGQGDIQYF. The chain carries TRBV25-1 and TRBJ2-4; 9 nucleotides agree with TRBD1. This CDR3 contains 14 residues. Trimming took 6 bases from V and 8 from J; bases not matched to a gene: 8. CDR1 and CDR2 from the germline V gene are MGHDK and SYGVNS.

This clonotype was observed a few times. The chain has TRBV7-2 and TRBJ1-2, with 11 positions matching TRBD1. Germline loops: CDR1 SGHTA, CDR2 FQGNSA. This CDR3 has 13 residues. Trimming cost V 7 bases and J 8 bases; bases outside gene matches: 6. CDR3 DNA: TGTGCCAGCACCCTGGACAGGGGGCCAGGCTACACCTTC. Amino acid sequence: CASTLDRGPGYTF.

This clonotype was counted only a few times. This chain uses TRBV3-1 with TRBJ2-7; the D is unclear. Germline V gene sequence: CDR1 LGHDT, CDR2 YNNKEL (reference sequence). Between the trimmed V and J ends, which lost 1 base and 5 bases, there was a span of 9 bases. The CDR3 totals 13 residues. This CDR3 reads CASSQGYSHEQYF. In nucleotides, the CDR3 is TGTGCCAGCAGCCAAGGTTACAGCCACGAGCAGTACTTC.

At least ten counts were recorded for this clonotype. The CDR3 protein is CASSWTDRVGSPLHF. The DNA for the CDR3 is TGTGCCAGCAGTTGGACCGACAGGGTTGGATCACCCCTCCACTTT. The chain carries TRBV6-5 and TRBJ1-6; the match to TRBD1 covers 7 bases. CDR1 and CDR2 from the germline V gene are MNHEY and SVGAGI. The V gene end was trimmed by 4 bases and the J gene end by 10 bases; junction bases not matched to a gene: 10. CDR3 size: 15 residues.